The 29 T cell receptor delta chains presented below share a single source sample, sequenced in a study of human gamma delta and Vdelta1 T cells. TCRdb reprocessed the PCR reads using CATT. The data show about 6,100 delta-chain clones, with roughly a tenth seen just once and 12% to 15% held by the top ten. The sequenced sample was naive CD27+ Vdelta1 gamma-delta T cells from blood. Receptors were obtained from a human donor in good health.

A word on this clone: With a much larger clone just one base away, this may be a read error. This rearrangement joins TRDV1 to TRDJ1, with D tentatively TRDD2 or TRDD3 (9 bases each). Trimming cost V 2 bases and J 7 bases, with 38 bases left between them. This CDR3 region has 22 residues. From germline, CDR1 is TSWWSYY and CDR2 QGS. As DNA, the CDR3 is TGTGCTCTTGGGGAAACTGGGCCTTCCTACCCTTCTCGAGGGGATACGCCGGGTAAACTCATCTTT. This codes for CALGETGPSYPSRGDTPGKLIF.

About this clone: Being one base from a much bigger clone, this may be a read error. The V gene is TRDV1, the J gene TRDJ1; D is ambiguous. Between the trimmed V and J ends, which lost 4 bases and 6 bases, there was a span of 15 bases. The CDR3 spans 14 residues. Per the germline V gene, CDR1 is TSWWSYY and CDR2 is QGS. The CDR3: CALGVLMLTHKLIF. The CDR3 nucleotides are TGTGCTCTTGGGGTCCTCATGCTAACTCATAAACTCATCTTT.

In its sample, this clone was seen a few times. A single base separates this from a much larger clone, so it may be a read error. The rearrangement links TRDV1 to TRDJ1; TRDD3 matches at 10 bases. From germline, CDR1 is TSWWSYY and CDR2 QGS. V gave up 2 bases and J gave up 11 bases; unmatched junction bases: 35. This CDR3 contains 23 residues. CDR3 nucleotide sequence: TGTGCTCTTGGGGAATGGTTCCTCCGGGGGACTGGGGGATCCCTTACCGAAGGTCGTTGGCTCATCTTT. Its protein product is CALGEWFLRGTGGSLTEGRWLIF.

Regarding this clone: A junction end diverges from the germline sequence, so it may reflect a read error. The J gene is TRDJ1, the V gene TRDV1, with D perhaps matching TRDD3 (6 bases). Germline CDR1 is TSWWSYY and CDR2 is QGS. The CDR3 has 19 residues. The CDR3 DNA is TGTGCTCCTGGGGTGTACCGTCGATCCTCCCGGGGGGACACCGATAAACTCATCTTT. The encoded protein is CAPGVYRRSSRGDTDKLIF.

As to this clone: The protein in TCRdb stems from a much larger clone and differs at residue 4 from this DNA's translation, likely a read error; here the protein is translated from the DNA. The chain recombines TRDV1 with TRDJ1; 8 bases line up with TRDD3. CDR1 and CDR2 from the germline V gene are TSWWSYY and QGS. V was clipped by 7 bases and J by 0 bases; unmatched bases: 22. This CDR3 comprises 20 residues. The DNA of the CDR3 is TGTGCTCTTGTGGCCAACCCCACCCGCTGGGGGACCCAGTACACCGATAAACTCATCTTT. Translating it yields CALVANPTRWGTQYTDKLIF.

This clone was observed a few times. The protein given by TCRdb reflects a much larger clone and differs at residue 8 from this DNA's translation, likely from a read error; the protein shown is the DNA's translation. This chain links TRDV1 with TRDJ1; D not certain. V was cut by 1 base and J by 6 bases, with 21 bases left in between. This CDR3 is built from 17 residues. CDR1 is TSWWSYY and CDR2 is QGS in the germline V gene. The CDR3 nucleotides are TGTGCTCTTGGGGAACGCTTCAGGTCTTTGGCGGCTAATAAACTCATCTTT. This codes for CALGERFRSLAANKLIF.

Comments on this clone: A single base separates this from a much larger clone, so it may be a read error. The chain couples TRDV1 to TRDJ1; 7 bases agree with TRDD3. The CDR3 has 23 residues. Germline-derived CDR1 and CDR2 are TSWWSYY and QGS. Germline trimming cut 3 bases from V and 2 bases from J; bases unmatched to any gene: 30. As DNA, the CDR3 is TGTGCTCTTGGGGAGATACGGGTGGAGTTAATATCGCGGGATGGGGGAGCGACCGATAAACTCATCTTT. Residues: CALGEIRVELISRDGGATDKLIF.

This clone showed up many times. The rearrangement links TRDV1 to TRDJ1; 11 bases are a match to TRDD3. With V trimmed by 5 bases and J by 3 bases, 11 bases remained unmatched. The CDR3 spans 17 residues. Germline assignment: CDR1 TSWWSYY and CDR2 QGS. This CDR3 is CALGNPVGDTPADKLIF. In nucleotides, the CDR3 is TGTGCTCTTGGGAACCCGGTGGGGGATACGCCAGCCGATAAACTCATCTTT.

This clone has more than one count but fewer than ten. The TCRdb protein comes from a much larger clone and disagrees with this DNA's translation at residue 13, likely due to a read error; the protein given here is derived from the DNA. The chain uses TRDV1 and TRDJ1; perhaps TRDD2 as D (6 bases). V lost 2 bases, J lost 3 bases, and 22 bases lay in between. This CDR3 is 18 amino acids long. The germline gives CDR1 TSWWSYY, CDR2 QGS. The CDR3: CALGEFSYLSMGPDKLIF. As DNA, the CDR3 is TGTGCTCTTGGGGAATTCTCCTACCTGTCAATGGGCCCCGATAAACTCATCTTT.

In the case of this clone: TCRdb shows a much larger clone's protein in place of this DNA's translation, and the two differ at residue 5, likely through a read error; the protein shown is translated from the DNA. The V call is TRDV1, the J call TRDJ1; D might be TRDD3 (5 bases). Germline loops: CDR1 TSWWSYY, CDR2 QGS. The length of the CDR3 is 19 residues. The V gene lost 4 bases and the J gene lost 1 base, with 25 bases spanning the gap. The CDR3 DNA follows: TGTGCTCTTGGGGCTACTACAAGGGGGCACGGGGGTGGCACCGATAAACTCATCTTT. It translates to CALGATTRGHGGGTDKLIF.

On this clone: TCRdb lists the protein of a much larger clone for this DNA, which differs at residue 3, so this is likely a read error; the protein given here is translated from the DNA itself. J is TRDJ1 and V is TRDV1; TRDD2 matches at 9 bases. Germline CDR1 reads TSWWSYY; CDR2 reads QGS. This CDR3 comprises 19 residues. The CDR3 DNA follows: TGTGCTGTTGGGGGCCTTCCTACTAGCTGGGGAAGGTACACCGATAAACTCATCTTT. Residues: CAVGGLPTSWGRYTDKLIF.

Points on this clone: A far larger clone is one base from this, pointing to a likely read error. Other nucleotide sequences in the sample specify the same CDR3. The chain combines TRDV1 with TRDJ1; possibly TRDD3 for D (5 bases). This CDR3 has 19 residues. V was clipped by 5 bases and J by 1 base, with 26 bases between them. Germline loops: CDR1 TSWWSYY, CDR2 QGS. The CDR3 reads CALGTTTRGHGGGTDKLIF. The CDR3 bases are TGTGCTCTTGGGACTACTACAAGGGGACACGGGGGTGGCACCGATAAACTCATCTTT.

V gene TRDV1 combines with J gene TRDJ1, with D unresolved. The germline V gene encodes CDR1 TSWWSYY and CDR2 QGS. Trimming removed 4 bases at V and 0 bases at J, with 39 bases between. The CDR3 totals 24 residues. CDR3 bases: TGTGCTCTTGGGGTCCCCTCGTCGCCTGTCAATCGCCGTAGGCCCCATCTGTACACCGATAAACTCATCTTT. Amino acids: CALGVPSSPVNRRRPHLYTDKLIF.

This clone was found a few times. V gene TRDV1 combines with J gene TRDJ1; 7 bases map to TRDD3. Trimming at V came to 1 base and at J to 9 bases, leaving 38 bases not matched to a gene. Germline lookup yields CDR1 TSWWSYY and CDR2 QGS. CDR3 size: 24 residues. The CDR3 region has the DNA TGTGCTCTTGGGGAACGTAAGGCCTCGCGCCTTGTCTTTACTGGGGATCGTGCGATAGATGAACTCATCTTT. Protein product: CALGERKASRLVFTGDRAIDELIF.

Notes on this clone: A much larger clone lies one base from this, so it may be a read error. Other DNA sequences in the same sample also yield this CDR3. This chain links TRDV1 with TRDJ1; D unclear. This CDR3 has 21 residues. Between the trimmed V and J ends, which lost 2 bases and 6 bases, there was a span of 34 bases. Germline V lookup: CDR1 TSWWSYY, CDR2 QGS. CDR3 loop: CALGEAEVPRSGLRRRYKLIF. The CDR3 DNA is TGTGCTCTTGGGGAAGCCGAAGTTCCCCGGAGCGGTCTGCGTCGCCGGTATAAACTCATCTTT.

This clone has just a few counts. A read error may be the cause here, since a much bigger clone is one base away. Other DNA sequences in this sample translate to the same CDR3. The chain couples TRDV1 to TRDJ1; 12 bases are shared with TRDD3. There are 23 residues in the CDR3. After removal of 2 bases from V and 2 bases from J, the junction contained 24 bases not matched to a gene. The germline CDR1 and CDR2 sequences are TSWWSYY and QGS. The CDR3, as DNA: TGTGCTCTTGGGGAATTGAATCTGTTCCTTCGTACTGGGGGATACCGTTTGACCGATAAACTCATCTTT. Its protein product is CALGELNLFLRTGGYRLTDKLIF.

About this clone: A read error likely explains why the TCRdb protein, taken from a much larger clone, differs from this DNA's translation at residue 4; the protein shown is translated from the DNA. This chain joins TRDV1 and TRDJ1; D possibly corresponds to TRDD3 (9 bases). In germline, CDR1 is TSWWSYY, CDR2 QGS. The CDR3 runs to 18 residues. This chain's CDR3 is CALEERFLQRGDTHKLIF. The CDR3 DNA follows: TGTGCTCTTGAGGAACGCTTCCTACAAAGGGGGGATACTCATAAACTCATCTTT.

The V gene is TRDV1, the J gene TRDJ1; 9 nucleotides align to TRDD3. The J segment lost 6 bases and the V segment lost 1 base, leaving 15 bases of the junction unmatched. This CDR3 spans 18 amino acids. The germline V gene encodes CDR1 TSWWSYY and CDR2 QGS. CDR3 loop: CALGERLRKRGDTHKLIF. In nucleotides, the CDR3 is TGTGCTCTTGGGGAACGCTTAAGAAAAAGGGGGGATACTCATAAACTCATCTTT.

This clone came up a few times. The chain recombines TRDV1 with TRDJ1, with 12 bases matching TRDD3. J gave up 2 bases and V 1 base, and 44 bases lay outside the gene matches. CDR1 is TSWWSYY and CDR2 is QGS in the germline V gene. CDR3 length: 30 residues. CDR3 residues: CALGERRSFLRTGGYRAPRRADKFTDKLIF. DNA of the CDR3: TGTGCTCTTGGGGAACGGCGGTCCTTCCTAAGAACTGGGGGATACCGAGCGCCCCGGAGGGCGGACAAGTTTACCGATAAACTCATCTTT.

This sequence joins TRDV1 and TRDJ1; TRDD3 matches 10 bases. Germline CDR1 is TSWWSYY and CDR2 is QGS. The CDR3 is 24 amino acids. With 1 base clipped from V and 0 bases from J, the junction kept 26 bases outside the gene matches. The CDR3 sequence: CALGEPLKVLRWGIPHQHTDKLIF. CDR3 coding DNA: TGTGCTCTTGGGGAACCCCTAAAAGTTCTAAGGTGGGGGATACCCCACCAGCACACCGATAAACTCATCTTT.

The sample holds a few counts of this clone. This chain joins TRDV1 and TRDJ1; 11 positions agree with TRDD3. V gave up 5 bases and J gave up 3 bases; unmatched junction bases: 29. CDR1 is TSWWSYY, CDR2 QGS, per germline. The CDR3 spans 23 residues. CDR3 sequence reads: CALGPPSRHPPYWGIIKPDKLIF. CDR3 nucleotide sequence: TGTGCTCTTGGGCCTCCCTCCCGGCACCCCCCTTACTGGGGGATAATTAAACCCGATAAACTCATCTTT.

This chain links TRDV1 with TRDJ1, with a possible D match to TRDD3 (6 bases). Looked up from germline, CDR1 is TSWWSYY and CDR2 is QGS. The ends were cut back, 0 bases at V and 11 bases at J, with 28 bases in the middle. The CDR3 is 18 residues long. CDR3 in amino acids: CALGELNGLGGLRVRLIF. The CDR3 bases are TGTGCTCTTGGGGAACTAAATGGGCTCGGGGGACTGAGGGTACGCCTCATCTTT.

Only one count was recorded for this clone. It is unclear where the CDR3 begins or ends on the DNA, so no DNA is shown, and the CDR3 is as TCRdb lists it. The V and J genes are TRAV29/DV5 and TRDJ1; the tabulated D call, TRDD3, remains unverified against the DNA. Including both end residues, the CDR3 is 22 amino acids long. The germline V gene encodes CDR1 NSMFDY and CDR2 ISSIKDK. The CDR3 loop is CSVLLCSKIYLLLLAGTSKLIF.

This clone occurred a few times. A read error is the likely source, as a far larger clone sits one nucleotide away. The gene calls are TRDV1 and TRDJ1, with TRDD3 as a possible D gene (6 bases). The CDR3 spans 22 residues. Germline CDR1 and CDR2: TSWWSYY and QGS. V was cut by 1 base and J by 1 base, with 31 bases left in between. CDR3 in DNA: TGTGCTCTTGGGGAACGGTCGTACCGGGGGACCCTAAAGCTAAAGGGCACCGATAAACTCATCTTT. As protein: CALGERSYRGTLKLKGTDKLIF.

This clone was detected a few times. A far bigger clonotype differs at one base, so this is likely a read error. The sample contains more than one DNA sequence encoding this CDR3. The rearrangement uses TRDV2 and TRDJ1, with D hard to call. Germline lookup yields CDR1 GEAIGNYY and CDR2 EKD. This CDR3 region has 12 residues. The CDR3, as DNA: TGTGCCTGTGACACCACCTATTATAAACTCATCTTC. It encodes CACDTTYYKLIF.

This clone rates as medium-sized. Additional DNA sequences in this sample encode the identical CDR3. The rearrangement uses TRDV1 and TRDJ1; unclear D gene. CDR3 length: 19 residues. V was cut by 2 bases and J by 0 bases, with 22 bases left in between. Germline lookup yields CDR1 TSWWSYY and CDR2 QGS. DNA of the CDR3: TGTGCTCTTGGGGAAGCGGTCCGCCCAAGGCTTCAGTACACCGATAAACTCATCTTT. Translating it yields CALGEAVRPRLQYTDKLIF.

This clone has just a few counts. A clone one base away is much larger, so this may be a read error. The gene calls are TRDV1 and TRDJ1, with D perhaps matching TRDD2 or TRDD3 (6 bases each). Trimming shortened V by 2 bases and J by 1 base, and 20 bases separated the two germline ends. Per germline, CDR1 TSWWSYY and CDR2 QGS. CDR3 length: 18 amino acids. The CDR3 sequence: CALGEFSYLSLGTDKLIF. The CDR3 coding sequence is TGTGCTCTTGGGGAATTCTCCTACCTGTCACTGGGCACCGATAAACTCATCTTT.

A few counts support this clone. A far more abundant clone sits one base away, making this likely a read error. This chain uses TRDV1 with TRDJ1; perhaps D is TRDD2 or TRDD3 (5 bases each). The CDR3 extends over 18 amino acids. The V and J ends lost 4 bases and 3 bases respectively, with 24 bases between them. Germline values: CDR1 TSWWSYY, CDR2 QGS. For the CDR3, the DNA is TGTGCTCTTGGGGGACGCCTTCGCGGAGGGGGTAGGCCCGATAAACTCATCTTT. Translation: CALGGRLRGGGRPDKLIF.

This clone was recorded a few times. A far larger clone is off by one base, so a read error is likely. V and J are TRDV1 and TRDJ1; 8 positions match TRDD3. This CDR3 contains 22 residues. Germline CDR1 TSWWSYY, CDR2 QGS. As DNA, the CDR3 is TGTGCTCTTGGGGAACTGTCTTCTTTCGGCCGTACTGGGGGGCCTTACACCGATAAACTCACCTTT. It specifies CALGELSSFGRTGGPYTDKLTF.